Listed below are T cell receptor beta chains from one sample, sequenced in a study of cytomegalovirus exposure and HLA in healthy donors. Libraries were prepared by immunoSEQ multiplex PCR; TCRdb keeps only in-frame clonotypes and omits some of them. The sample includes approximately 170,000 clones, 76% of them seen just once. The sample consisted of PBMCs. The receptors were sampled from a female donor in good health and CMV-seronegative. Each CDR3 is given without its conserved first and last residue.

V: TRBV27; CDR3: ASSSPATGSGGTLH
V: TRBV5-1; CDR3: ASSRGGPTYEQY
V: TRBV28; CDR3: ASSPGGGAFQPQH
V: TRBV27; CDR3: ASSTRTSYEQY
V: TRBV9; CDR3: ASSLSFSGANVLT
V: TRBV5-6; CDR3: ASRYTGGAGNTIY
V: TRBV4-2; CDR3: ASSLERGGSPGELF
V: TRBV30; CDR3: AWSVLGQGVNNRGYGYT
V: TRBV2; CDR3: ASTGGGSPNQPQH
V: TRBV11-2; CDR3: ASKEYGELF
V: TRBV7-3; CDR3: ASGRTGQTTGELF
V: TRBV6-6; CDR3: ASSGTSGILYNEQF
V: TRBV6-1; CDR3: ASSAGTRVSYNEQF
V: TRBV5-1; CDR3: ASSFGGGSETQY
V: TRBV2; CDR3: ASSVGFGEQF
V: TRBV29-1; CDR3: SVVDSVEQY
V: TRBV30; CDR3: ALYRTGRGETQY
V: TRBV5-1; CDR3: ASSPGMGGYEQY
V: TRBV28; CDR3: ASSLQMANTEAF
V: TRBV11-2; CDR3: ASTQDRAENEQF
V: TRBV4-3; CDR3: ASSPGTGVREQY
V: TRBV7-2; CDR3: ASNPQQGRETQY
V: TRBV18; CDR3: ASSPRRGQGTYEQY
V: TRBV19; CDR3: ASSGAAQSLTDTQY
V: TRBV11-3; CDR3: ASRGRAYEQY
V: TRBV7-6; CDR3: ASSVKLDTDTQY
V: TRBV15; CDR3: ATSRDQGARQAF
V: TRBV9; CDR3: ASSVGLAGGNEQF
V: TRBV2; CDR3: ASSPDSGRPGYT
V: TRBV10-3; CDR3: AISGTGGWDEQF
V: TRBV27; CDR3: ASRAAGGIIYGYT
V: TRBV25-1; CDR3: ASAGTPSAGVYEQY
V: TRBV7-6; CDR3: ASSLGGTQQF
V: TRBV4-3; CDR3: ASSQDRAGGYNEQF
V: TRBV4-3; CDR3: ASSRDGTSNEKLF
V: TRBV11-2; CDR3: ASSLSGSADEQF
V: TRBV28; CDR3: ASSSRATGTYEQY
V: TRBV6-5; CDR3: ASSYFDRVGETQY
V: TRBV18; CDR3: ASSNRDTGANGLT
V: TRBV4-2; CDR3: ASSQDLLAGGDNEQF
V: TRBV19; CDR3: ASSIVQGGSYEQY
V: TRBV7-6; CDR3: ASSFHWTGSYYEQY
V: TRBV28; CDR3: ASSLTSYEQY
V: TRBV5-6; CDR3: ASSLAPRVRGNTIY
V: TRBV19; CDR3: ASSKGESNNEQF
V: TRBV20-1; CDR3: SAPPPYGYT
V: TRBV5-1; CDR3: ASKTGPTTGELF
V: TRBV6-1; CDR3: ASSEGGGTDTQY
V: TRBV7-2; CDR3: ASSPPDSSPEQY
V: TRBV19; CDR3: ASRVPGANGLT
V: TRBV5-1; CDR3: ASSYIATDTQY